Shown below are 21 T cell receptor beta chains from a single sample sequenced in a study of blood T cell repertoires in COVID-19. The method was immunoSEQ multiplex PCR; TCRdb's version includes in-frame clones alone and lacks a portion of them. The data contain 99,000 or so clones, around 84% of them singletons. Sequenced: peripheral blood. Source of these receptors: a man in his 70s with active or convalescent COVID-19.

The rearrangement joins TRBV10-3 to TRBJ1-1; possibly TRBD1 for D (5 bases). V lost 2 bases to trimming and J lost 6 bases, with 13 bases between them. The CDR3 has 14 amino acids. Germline CDR1 is ENHRY and CDR2 is SYGVKD. CDR3 region: CAISEGQGMAEAFF. The CDR3 DNA is TGTGCCATCAGTGAGGGGCAGGGTATGGCTGAAGCTTTCTTT.

This clone was detected a few times. This chain uses TRBV30 with TRBJ1-6, with D tentatively TRBD1 (5 bases). With 1 base removed from V and 11 bases from J, the gap between germline ends came to 15 bases. Germline V gives CDR1 GTSNPN, CDR2 SVGIG (reference sequence). The CDR3 loop spans 14 amino acids. This chain's CDR3 is CAWSGQGLLAPLHF. Here the CDR3 DNA reads TGTGCCTGGAGTGGCCAGGGCCTATTGGCACCCCTCCACTTT.

In DNA, the CDR3 is TGTGCCACCAGCAGAGACAGGGTTCCTGGAAACACCATATATTTT. This gives the protein CATSRDRVPGNTIYF. The rearrangement joins TRBV15 to TRBJ1-3; TRBD1 is a possible D gene (5 bases). The ends were cut back, 0 bases at V and 2 bases at J, with 8 bases in the middle. The CDR3 covers 15 residues. Germline V gene lookup returns CDR1 LNHNV and CDR2 YYDKDF (reference sequence). The entire variable domain, with the rest obtained from reference TRBV15 and TRBJ1-3, is as follows: DAMVIQNPRYQVTQFGKPVTLSCSQTLNHNVMYWYQQKSSQAPKLLFHYYDKDFNNEADTPDNFQSRRPNTSFCFLDIRSPGLGDTAMYLCATSRDRVPGNTIYFGEGSWLTVV.

The CDR3 bases are TGTGCCAGCACCTACGGACAGGGCGGTCTGAACACTGAAGCTTTCTTT. This sequence encodes CASTYGQGGLNTEAFF. This chain joins TRBV2 and TRBJ1-1; TRBD1 matches 8 bases. The CDR3 has 16 amino acids. Germline values: CDR1 SNHLY, CDR2 FYNNEI. V lost 7 bases and J lost 0; bases outside the gene matches: 10.

The chain carries TRBV6-2 or TRBV6-3 and TRBJ2-1; 12 bases align to TRBD2. Germline assignment: CDR1 MNHEY and CDR2 SVGEGT. The CDR3 is 17 residues long. V shed 0 bases, J shed 10 bases, and the junction held 10 bases outside the gene matches. Here the CDR3 reads CASSYSKSSGGEKEQFF. In DNA, the CDR3 is TGTGCCAGCAGTTACTCCAAATCTAGCGGGGGGGAGAAGGAGCAGTTCTTC.

The chain carries TRBV2 and TRBJ2-5, with TRBD2 identical over 12 bases. Germline trimming cut 5 bases from V and 7 bases from J; bases unmatched to any gene: 11. Germline values: CDR1 SNHLY, CDR2 FYNNEI. There are 16 residues in the CDR3. The DNA of the CDR3 is TGTGCCAGCAGTTCGGAATCGACTAGCGGGGGTGGGACCCAGTACTTC. This codes for CASSSESTSGGGTQYF.

This chain links TRBV3-1 (or the pseudogene TRBV3-2) with TRBJ1-2; weak D call: TRBD1 (6 bases). Germline CDR1 reads LGHDT; CDR2 reads YNNKEL (reference sequence). This CDR3 contains 14 residues. V shed 1 base and J shed 6 bases, with 12 bases lying between them. The CDR3: CASSQGHRENGYTF. Here the CDR3 DNA reads TGTGCCAGCAGCCAAGGGCACAGGGAGAATGGCTACACCTTC.

This chain joins TRBV5-1 and TRBJ2-5; D is uncertain. The germline V gene encodes CDR1 SGHRS and CDR2 YFSETQ. Trimming shortened V by 4 bases and J by 4 bases, and 11 bases separated the two germline ends. The CDR3 contains 13 residues. CDR3 nucleotide sequence: TGCGCCAGCAGCAATAGCCCGGGAGAGACCCAGTACTTC. Its protein product is CASSNSPGETQYF.

The chain carries TRBV24-1 and TRBJ1-2; a weak D match, TRBD1 (6 bases). The CDR3 length is 11 residues. With 9 bases removed from V and 7 bases from J, the gap between germline ends came to 11 bases. Germline V gene data show CDR1 as KGHDR and CDR2 as SFDVKD. The CDR3 bases are TGTGCCACCTCACAGGGTCTTGGCTACACCTTC. It is translated as CATSQGLGYTF.

This rearrangement joins TRBV11-2 to TRBJ1-6; possibly TRBD1 for D (5 bases). Trimming took off 6 bases at V and 8 bases at J, with 11 bases between the two ends. This CDR3 has 13 residues. Germline V gene data show CDR1 as SGHAT and CDR2 as FQNNGV. This CDR3 is CASRSGPYSPLHF. Here the CDR3 DNA reads TGTGCCAGCAGGTCAGGGCCTTATTCACCCCTCCACTTT.

The chain recombines TRBV6-4 with TRBJ1-1, with unresolved D. The CDR3 consists of 13 residues. The V gene's germline CDR1 is MRHNA and CDR2 SNTAGT. V was shortened by 7 bases and J by 1 base, with 10 bases between the two germline ends. CDR3 residues: CASTNNQNTEAFF. The CDR3 coding sequence is TGTGCCAGCACAAACAACCAGAACACTGAAGCTTTCTTT.

The CDR3, as DNA: TGTGCCAGAAGCTTGGGACTAGCGGGTCGCACAGATACGCAGTATTTT. Protein product: CARSLGLAGRTDTQYF. This chain links TRBV5-3 with TRBJ2-3, with 10 nucleotides matching TRBD2. TRBV5-3 is placed among ORFs of uncertain function. The CDR3 runs to 16 residues. Trimming took 0 bases from V and 1 from J; bases not matched to a gene: 2.

The chain carries TRBV27 and TRBJ1-1; weak D call: TRBD1 (5 bases). This CDR3 contains 15 residues. Germline V lookup: CDR1 MNHEY, CDR2 SMNVEV (reference sequence). V was clipped by 7 bases and J by 1 base, with 16 bases between them. CDR3 sequence: CASMKTVRGNTEAFF. DNA for the CDR3: TGTGCCAGCATGAAAACCGTAAGGGGGAACACTGAAGCTTTCTTT.

The chain links TRBV7-6 to TRBJ2-5, with TRBD1 matching over 8 bases. Germline CDR1 SGHVS, CDR2 FNYEAQ. This CDR3 comprises 14 residues. J was trimmed by 4 bases and V by 6 bases; bases with no gene match: 7. The CDR3 sequence is CASSRTGGRETQYF. The CDR3 region has the DNA TGTGCCAGCAGTCGCACAGGGGGGCGAGAGACCCAGTACTTC.

Note on this clone: Different DNA sequences within this sample yield the same CDR3. The chain combines TRBV18 with TRBJ2-1; weak D call: TRBD2 (6 bases). V shed 6 bases and J shed 5 bases, with 11 bases lying between them. This CDR3 spans 13 amino acids. Germline CDR1 reads KGHSH; CDR2 reads LQKENI. CDR3 in DNA: TGTGCCAGCTCTCCGGGACTGAACAATGAGCAGTTCTTC. Protein product: CASSPGLNNEQFF.

This chain connects TRBV19 to TRBJ1-2; a weak D match, TRBD1 (6 bases). Per germline, CDR1 LNHDA and CDR2 SQIVND (reference sequence). V was pared by 5 bases and J by 1 base, with 14 bases between. The CDR3 totals 15 residues. The CDR3 region is CASSLTTGINYGYTF. Written as DNA, the CDR3 is TGTGCCAGTAGTCTCACTACAGGGATTAACTATGGCTACACCTTC.

This clone was counted a few times. The chain employs TRBV6-5 and TRBJ2-7; the match to TRBD1 covers 8 bases. The CDR3 sequence is 14 residues long. Germline CDR1 reads MNHEY; CDR2 reads SVGAGI. With V trimmed by 1 base and J by 3 bases, 2 bases remained unmatched. Written as DNA, the CDR3 is TGTGCCAGCAGTTACTTAGGACAGGGCTACGAGCAGTACTTC. It yields the protein CASSYLGQGYEQYF.

In nucleotides, the CDR3 is TGCGCCAGCAGCCCGGACATCACAGATACGCAGTATTTT. Translating gives CASSPDITDTQYF. The chain employs TRBV5-1 and TRBJ2-3, with D possibly TRBD1 on 5 matching bases. The V gene lost 4 bases and the J gene lost 2 bases, with 8 bases spanning the gap. This CDR3 has 13 residues. Germline-derived CDR1 and CDR2 are SGHRS and YFSETQ.

The genes are TRBV7-2 and TRBJ2-7; 8 bases line up with TRBD2. CDR1 and CDR2 from the germline V gene are SGHTA and FQGNSA. CDR3 size: 14 residues. The V segment lost 5 bases and the J segment 3 bases; nucleotides outside the gene matches: 6. CDR3 sequence: CASSVNGGVYEQYF. In DNA, the CDR3 is TGTGCCAGCAGCGTAAACGGGGGGGTCTACGAGCAGTACTTC.

The rearrangement joins TRBV7-8 to TRBJ2-1; 14 nucleotides line up with TRBD2. Germline V gene sequence: CDR1 SGHVS, CDR2 FQNEAQ. J was trimmed by 4 bases and V by 2 bases; bases with no gene match: 7. The CDR3 covers 18 residues. CDR3 in DNA: TGTGCCAGCAGCTTAACAGGGACTAGCGGGGGCCGTTACAATGAGCAGTTCTTC. Protein sequence: CASSLTGTSGGRYNEQFF.

This clone was recorded once. This chain connects TRBV29-1 to TRBJ2-2; D ambiguous. The V gene lost 4 bases and the J gene lost 0 bases, with 12 bases spanning the gap. The CDR3 sequence is 15 residues long. The germline CDR1 and CDR2 sequences are SQVTM and ANQGSEA. The CDR3 reads CSVGVATPNTGELFF. The CDR3, as DNA: TGCAGCGTTGGGGTGGCGACTCCGAACACCGGGGAGCTGTTTTTT.